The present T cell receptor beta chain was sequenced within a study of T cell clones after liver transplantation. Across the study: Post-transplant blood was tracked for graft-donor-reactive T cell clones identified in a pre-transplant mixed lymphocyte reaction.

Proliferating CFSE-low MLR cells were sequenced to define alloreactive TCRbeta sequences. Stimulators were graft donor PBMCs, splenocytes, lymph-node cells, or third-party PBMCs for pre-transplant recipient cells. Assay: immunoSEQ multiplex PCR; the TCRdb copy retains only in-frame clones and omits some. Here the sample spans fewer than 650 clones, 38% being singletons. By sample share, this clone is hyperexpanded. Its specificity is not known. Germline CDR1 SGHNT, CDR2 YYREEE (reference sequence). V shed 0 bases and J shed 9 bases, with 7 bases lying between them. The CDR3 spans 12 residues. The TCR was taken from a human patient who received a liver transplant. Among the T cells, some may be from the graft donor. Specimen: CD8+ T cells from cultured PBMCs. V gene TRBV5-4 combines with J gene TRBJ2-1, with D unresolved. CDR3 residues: CASSLERREQFF. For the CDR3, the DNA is TGTGCCAGCAGCTTGGAACGACGTGAGCAGTTCTTC.